Listed below are T cell receptor beta chains from one sample, sequenced in a study of cytomegalovirus exposure and HLA in healthy donors. Sequencing was performed with immunoSEQ multiplex PCR; in TCRdb, only in-frame clones are kept and a portion is missing. The data contain about 120,000 clones, about 80% of them singletons. Specimen: PBMCs. The receptors shown here come from a female donor in good health and CMV-seronegative. The CDR3 runs from the conserved cysteine through the conserved F or W.

J: TRBJ2-1
V: TRBV9
length: 17
CDR3: CASSGRALAGTYNEQFF

J: TRBJ1-1
V: TRBV30
length: 13
CDR3: CAWSSGGVFEAFF

J: TRBJ2-1
V: TRBV2
length: 14
CDR3: CTSSERGGYNEQFF

J: TRBJ1-2
V: TRBV5-5
length: 13
CDR3: CASSLLRDYGYTF

J: TRBJ1-1
V: TRBV5-6
length: 14
CDR3: CASSSRGFGTEAFF

J: TRBJ2-3
V: TRBV21-1
length: 19
CDR3: CASTSTMSGGRSSTDTQYF

J: TRBJ2-5
V: TRBV21-1
length: 16
CDR3: CASSPGPGFTKETQYF

J: TRBJ2-2
V: TRBV5-3
length: 16
CDR3: CARSTIAGGRTGELFF

J: TRBJ1-4
V: TRBV5-5
length: 14
CDR3: CASSNPREIEKLFF

J: TRBJ1-1
V: TRBV4-1
length: 14
CDR3: CASSPNRLNTEAFF

J: TRBJ2-6
V: TRBV7-2
length: 12
CDR3: CATGFGANVLTF

J: TRBJ2-1
V: TRBV7-9
length: 15
CDR3: CASSASGAPSNEQFF

J: TRBJ1-3
V: TRBV25-1
length: 18
CDR3: CASSEFAKTGSSGNTIYF

J: TRBJ1-3
V: TRBV4-3
length: 14
CDR3: CASSQGGAGNTIYF

J: TRBJ2-1
V: TRBV27
length: 14
CDR3: CASSLGGGGNEQFF

J: TRBJ2-7
V: TRBV5-4
length: 14
CDR3: CASSTGTGTYEQYF

J: TRBJ2-2
V: TRBV7-6
length: 17
CDR3: CASSVPLRETNTGELFF

J: TRBJ2-2
V: TRBV6-5
length: 16
CDR3: CASSYSRGMNTGELFF

J: TRBJ1-1
V: TRBV27
length: 15
CDR3: CASSLSSGLQAEAFF

J: TRBJ2-3
V: TRBV9
length: 17
CDR3: CASSQTSQGFGTDTQYF

J: TRBJ1-3
V: TRBV13
length: 16
CDR3: CASRSQDRVSGNTIYF

J: TRBJ1-2
V: TRBV6-5
length: 14
CDR3: CASSHGTGDGGYTF

J: TRBJ1-2
V: TRBV11-2
length: 14
CDR3: CASSRPGGNYGYTF

J: TRBJ1-2
V: TRBV7-2
length: 13
CDR3: CASSRTFFYGYTF

J: TRBJ2-7
V: TRBV27
length: 13
CDR3: CASSLSSWEEQYF

J: TRBJ1-1
V: TRBV7-8
length: 21
CDR3: CASFTYRVRTGSPSSHTEAFF

J: TRBJ1-1
V: TRBV10-3
length: 13
CDR3: CAISDRWNTEAFF

J: TRBJ1-1
V: TRBV5-4
length: 13
CDR3: CASSWQGAGEAFF

J: TRBJ2-1
V: TRBV5-1
length: 15
CDR3: CASSLDYATGNEQFF

J: TRBJ2-6
V: TRBV7-8
length: 15
CDR3: CASSSSGAGANVLTF

J: -
V: TRBV19
length: 15
CDR3: CASTRGTGVFDEQYF

J: TRBJ1-6
V: TRBV27
length: 15
CDR3: CASSFGTGHYSPLHF

J: TRBJ2-3
V: TRBV13
length: 16
CDR3: CASSPDGGEDTDTQYF

J: TRBJ2-3
V: TRBV7-2
length: 13
CDR3: CASSFRGTDTQYF

J: TRBJ1-5
V: TRBV6-1
length: 15
CDR3: CASSEHTGTNQPQHF

J: TRBJ2-7
V: TRBV6-6
length: 14
CDR3: CASSRDTGIVEQYF

J: TRBJ1-5
V: TRBV27
length: 16
CDR3: CASSLMWGTMDQPQHF

J: TRBJ1-6
V: TRBV7-9
length: 12
CDR3: CASSLSGQLWHF

J: TRBJ2-7
V: TRBV7-8
length: 14
CDR3: CASSHGLSQGEQYF

J: TRBJ1-1
V: TRBV29-1
length: 14
CDR3: CSVEGGGRGTEAFF

J: TRBJ1-1
V: TRBV7-3
length: 13
CDR3: CASSWTANTEAFF

J: TRBJ2-1
V: TRBV5-1
length: 14
CDR3: CASSYGGLSNEQFF

J: TRBJ2-3
V: TRBV19
length: 15
CDR3: CASSPAGGPGDTQYF

J: TRBJ2-5
V: TRBV2
length: 13
CDR3: CASSRGQYETQYF

J: TRBJ1-1
V: TRBV2
length: 14
CDR3: CASSVRGIAAEAFF

J: TRBJ2-7
V: TRBV5-4
length: 12
CDR3: CASSLGVSEQYF

J: TRBJ2-7
V: TRBV14
length: 12
CDR3: CASSPGQGGQYF

J: TRBJ1-6
V: TRBV7-4
length: 18
CDR3: CASRLVDISSSYNSPLHF

J: TRBJ1-5
V: TRBV2
length: 14
CDR3: CASSGGLSNQPQHF

J: TRBJ2-7
V: TRBV15
length: 19
CDR3: CATSRPTGFTRFFIYEQYF

J: TRBJ1-2
V: TRBV5-1
length: 14
CDR3: CASSLGTGAYGYTF

J: TRBJ1-2
V: TRBV19
length: 15
CDR3: CASTIGGGPNYGYTF

J: TRBJ1-1
V: TRBV30
length: 15
CDR3: CAWRSPTQGGAEAFF

J: TRBJ2-2
V: TRBV27
length: 15
CDR3: CASSFRLSYTGELFF

J: TRBJ1-5
V: TRBV6-1
length: 15
CDR3: CASRNRQGASQPQHF

J: TRBJ2-5
V: TRBV6-4
length: 16
CDR3: CANPLSLAGGQETQYF

J: TRBJ2-7
V: TRBV11-1
length: 16
CDR3: CASSLGAMRVTYEQYF

J: TRBJ2-7
V: TRBV5-8
length: 14
CDR3: CASSLPGNSYEQYF

J: TRBJ2-5
V: TRBV4-3
length: 15
CDR3: CASSAGTGLTETQYF

J: TRBJ1-4
V: TRBV19
length: 12
CDR3: CASKSGYEKLFF